A single sample is the source of the 8 T cell receptor beta chains below, sequenced in a study of metastatic and nonmetastatic thyroid tumors. TCRdb re-processed the PCR reads through MiXCR. This table has approximately 10,000 clones, roughly 27% appearing once. Treatment of any kind had been given to no patient before thyroid surgery. The sequencing sample was made of adjacent normal tissue. The receptors were gathered from a male donor with papillary thyroid cancer or a benign thyroid nodule (not recorded which). Some clones in this sample may be carry-over from other donors' samples.

In this sample, this clone turned up many times. The chain couples TRBV5-1 to TRBJ2-1; 9 bases line up with TRBD1. Germline values: CDR1 SGHRS, CDR2 YFSETQ. The V segment lost 0 bases and the J segment 7 bases; nucleotides outside the gene matches: 2. The CDR3 totals 14 residues. The CDR3 nucleotides read TGCGCCAGCAGCTTGGAGGACAGGGGTAATGAGCAGTTCTTC. Translating gives CASSLEDRGNEQFF.

The chain couples TRBV20-1 to TRBJ2-7; possibly TRBD2 for D (5 bases). The germline gives CDR1 DFQATT, CDR2 SNEGSKA (reference sequence). The CDR3 covers 15 residues. Trimming took 5 bases from V and 5 from J, leaving 22 bases between them. This CDR3 is CSASRAVGGSDEQYF. The CDR3 nucleotides read TGCAGTGCTTCACGGGCAGTCGGAGGATCGGACGAGCAGTACTTC.

This clone has at least ten counts. The junction shows a germline mismatch at one end, possibly a read error. The J gene is TRBJ2-2, the V gene TRBV18; D may be TRBD1 (6 bases). The CDR3 extends over 14 amino acids. The germline V gene has CDR1 KGHSH and CDR2 LQKENI. This CDR3 reads CASSRDRNAGELFF. CDR3 DNA: TGTGCCAGCTCTAGAGACAGGAACGCCGGGGAGCTGTTTTTT. The full variable domain, in which reference TRBV18 and TRBJ2-2 provide the parts outside the CDR3, is NAGVMQNPRHLVRRRGQEARLRCSPMKGHSHVYWYRQLPEEGLKFMVYLQKENIIDESGMPKERFSAEFPKEGPSILRIQQVVRGDSAAYFCASSRDRNAGELFFGEGSRLTVL.

In this sample, this clone turned up many times. The gene calls are TRBV29-1 and TRBJ2-1, with D hard to call. Looked up from germline, CDR1 is SQVTM and CDR2 is ANQGSEA. Trimming took 0 bases from V and 5 from J, leaving 8 bases between them. The CDR3 covers 13 residues. The CDR3 DNA reads TGCAGCGTTGAAGATTCGGTTCACAATGAGCAGTTCTTC. Translating it yields CSVEDSVHNEQFF.

The CDR3 protein is CASSLGQQETQYF. The DNA of the CDR3 is TGTGCCAGCAGTTTAGGTCAGCAAGAGACCCAGTACTTC. The J gene is TRBJ2-5, the V gene TRBV12-3 or TRBV12-4; D is unresolved. The CDR3 runs to 13 residues. The V end was cut by 1 base, the J end by 2 bases, with 5 bases between.

The chain couples TRBV20-1 to TRBJ1-1, with D hard to call. Trimming took off 1 base at V and 1 base at J, with 4 bases between the two ends. The CDR3 extends over 12 amino acids. CDR1 is DFQATT, CDR2 SNEGSKA, per germline (reference sequence). DNA for the CDR3: TGCAGTGCTAGAGCAAAGAACACTGAAGCTTTCTTT. Protein product: CSARAKNTEAFF.

V is TRBV5-1 and J is TRBJ1-4; no firm D call. Trimming took 3 bases from V and 2 from J, leaving 8 bases between them. The CDR3 contains 14 residues. In germline, CDR1 is SGHRS, CDR2 YFSETQ. This CDR3 is CASSSEPTNEKLFF. The CDR3 DNA follows: TGCGCCAGCAGCTCCGAACCTACTAATGAAAAACTGTTTTTT.

This clone was detected a few times. The chain uses TRBV24-1 and TRBJ2-3; 10 positions agree with TRBD2. This CDR3 is 15 amino acids long. J was trimmed by 2 bases and V by 7 bases; bases with no gene match: 5. Germline V CDR1 and CDR2: KGHDR, SFDVKD. CDR3 nucleotides: TGTGCCACCAGCCTACTAGCGGGATCCACAGATACGCAGTATTTT. Translating it yields CATSLLAGSTDTQYF.